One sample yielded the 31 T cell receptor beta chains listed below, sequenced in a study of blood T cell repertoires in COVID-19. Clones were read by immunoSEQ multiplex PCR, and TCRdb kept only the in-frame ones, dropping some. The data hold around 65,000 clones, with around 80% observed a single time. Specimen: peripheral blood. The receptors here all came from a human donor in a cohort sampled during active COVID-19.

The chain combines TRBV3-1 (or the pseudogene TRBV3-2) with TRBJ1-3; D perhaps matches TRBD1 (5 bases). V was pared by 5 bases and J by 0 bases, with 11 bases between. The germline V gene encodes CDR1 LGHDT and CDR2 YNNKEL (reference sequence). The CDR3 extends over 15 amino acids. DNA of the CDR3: TGTGCCAGCAGCTCCACAGGAGTCTCTGGAAACACCATATATTTT. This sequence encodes CASSSTGVSGNTIYF.

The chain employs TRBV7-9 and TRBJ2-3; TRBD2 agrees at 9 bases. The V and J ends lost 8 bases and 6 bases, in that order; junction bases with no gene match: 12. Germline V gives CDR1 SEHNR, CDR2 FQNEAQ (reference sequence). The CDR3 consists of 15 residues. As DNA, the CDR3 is TGTGCCAGCTCCTACTTGTCTAGCGGGATCGATACGCAGTATTTT. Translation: CASSYLSSGIDTQYF. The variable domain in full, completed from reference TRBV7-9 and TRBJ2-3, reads DTGVSQNPRHKITKRGQNVTFRCDPISEHNRLYWYRQTLGQGPEFLTYFQNEAQLEKSRLLSDRFSAERPKGSFSTLEIQRTEQGDSAMYLCASSYLSSGIDTQYFGPGTRLTVL.

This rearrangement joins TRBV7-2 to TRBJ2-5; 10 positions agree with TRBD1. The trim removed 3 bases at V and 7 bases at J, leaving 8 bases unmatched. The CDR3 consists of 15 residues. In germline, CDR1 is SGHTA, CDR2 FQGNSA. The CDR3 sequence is CASSFGQGVMGTQYF. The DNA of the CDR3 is TGTGCCAGCAGCTTCGGACAGGGGGTTATGGGGACCCAGTACTTC.

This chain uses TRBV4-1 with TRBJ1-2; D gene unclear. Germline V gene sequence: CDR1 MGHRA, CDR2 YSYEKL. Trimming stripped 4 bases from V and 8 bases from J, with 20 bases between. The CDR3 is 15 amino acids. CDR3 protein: CASSLSGGISGGYTF. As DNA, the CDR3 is TGCGCCAGCAGCCTCTCCGGCGGGATCTCGGGCGGCTACACCTTC.

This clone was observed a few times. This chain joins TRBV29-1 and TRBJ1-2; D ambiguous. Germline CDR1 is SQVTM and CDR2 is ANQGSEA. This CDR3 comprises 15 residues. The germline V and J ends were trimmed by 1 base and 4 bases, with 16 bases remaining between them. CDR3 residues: CSVEGDEGFGYGYTF. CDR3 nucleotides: TGCAGCGTTGAAGGTGACGAGGGATTTGGCTATGGCTACACCTTC.

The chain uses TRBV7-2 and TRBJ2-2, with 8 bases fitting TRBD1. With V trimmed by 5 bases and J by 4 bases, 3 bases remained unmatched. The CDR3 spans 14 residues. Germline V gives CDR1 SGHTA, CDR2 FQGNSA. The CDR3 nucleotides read TGTGCCAGCAGCCAGACAGGGGTCACCGGGGAGCTGTTTTTT. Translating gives CASSQTGVTGELFF.

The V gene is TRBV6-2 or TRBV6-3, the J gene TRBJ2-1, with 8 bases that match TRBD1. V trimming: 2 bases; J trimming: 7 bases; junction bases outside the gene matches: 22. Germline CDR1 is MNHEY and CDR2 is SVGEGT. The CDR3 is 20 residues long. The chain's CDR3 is CASSYPMTGEYFSEYNEQFF. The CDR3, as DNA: TGTGCCAGCAGTTACCCTATGACAGGGGAGTATTTTTCTGAGTATAATGAGCAGTTCTTC.

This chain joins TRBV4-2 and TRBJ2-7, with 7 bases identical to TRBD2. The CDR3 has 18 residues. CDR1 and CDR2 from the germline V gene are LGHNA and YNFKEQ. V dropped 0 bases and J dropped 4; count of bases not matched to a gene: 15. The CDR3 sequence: CASSQEVGLGGSRYEQYF. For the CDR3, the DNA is TGTGCCAGCAGCCAAGAAGTGGGGCTCGGCGGGAGTCGGTACGAGCAGTACTTC.

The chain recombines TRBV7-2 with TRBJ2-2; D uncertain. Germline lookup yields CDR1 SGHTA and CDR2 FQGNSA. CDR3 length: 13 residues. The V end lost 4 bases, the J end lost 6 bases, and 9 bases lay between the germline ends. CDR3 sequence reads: CASSYQISGELFF. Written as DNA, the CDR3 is TGTGCCAGCAGCTATCAGATTTCCGGGGAGCTGTTTTTT.

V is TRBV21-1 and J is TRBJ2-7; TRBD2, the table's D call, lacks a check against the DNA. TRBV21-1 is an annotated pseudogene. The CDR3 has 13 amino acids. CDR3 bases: TGTGCCAGCAGCAAAGGGCGGGACGGCGAGCAGTACTTC. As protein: CASSKGRDGEQYF.

Here the CDR3 reads CAISERQGARTETQYF. In DNA form, the CDR3 reads TGTGCCATCAGTGAGAGGCAGGGGGCGCGTACGGAGACCCAGTACTTC. The chain recombines TRBV10-3 with TRBJ2-5, with 8 bases that match TRBD1. J lost 5 bases, V lost 2 bases, and 10 bases had no gene match. The CDR3 covers 16 residues. Germline CDR1 is ENHRY and CDR2 is SYGVKD.

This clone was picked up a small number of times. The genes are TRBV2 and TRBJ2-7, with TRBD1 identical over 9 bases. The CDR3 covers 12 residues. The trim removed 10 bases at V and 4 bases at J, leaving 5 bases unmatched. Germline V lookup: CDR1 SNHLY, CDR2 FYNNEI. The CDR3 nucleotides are TGTGCCACCGGACAGGGGATTTACGAGCAGTACTTC. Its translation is CATGQGIYEQYF.

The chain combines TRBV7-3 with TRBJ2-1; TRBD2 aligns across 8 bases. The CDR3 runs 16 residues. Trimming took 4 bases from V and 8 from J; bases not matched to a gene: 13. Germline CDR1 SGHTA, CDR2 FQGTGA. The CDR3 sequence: CASSSYSGGPHDEQFF. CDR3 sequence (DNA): TGTGCCAGCAGCTCCTACTCGGGAGGGCCCCATGATGAGCAGTTCTTC.

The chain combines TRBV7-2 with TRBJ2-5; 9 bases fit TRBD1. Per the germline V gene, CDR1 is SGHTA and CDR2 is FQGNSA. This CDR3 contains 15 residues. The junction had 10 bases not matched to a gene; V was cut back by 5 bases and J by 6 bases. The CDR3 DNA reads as TGTGCCAGCAGCCCCGACAGGGGGGTTGGGAAGACCCAGTACTTC. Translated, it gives CASSPDRGVGKTQYF. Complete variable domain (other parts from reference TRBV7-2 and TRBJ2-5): GAGVSQSPSNKVTEKGKDVELRCDPISGHTALYWYRQSLGQGLEFLIYFQGNSAPDKSGLPSDRFSAERTGGSVSTLTIQRTQQEDSAVYLCASSPDRGVGKTQYFGPGTRLLVL.

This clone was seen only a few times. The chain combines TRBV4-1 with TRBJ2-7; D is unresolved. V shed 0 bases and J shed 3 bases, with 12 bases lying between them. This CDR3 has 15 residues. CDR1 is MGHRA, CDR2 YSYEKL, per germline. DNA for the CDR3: TGCGCCAGCAGCCAAGAAAGTTGGCCAAACTACGAGCAGTACTTC. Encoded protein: CASSQESWPNYEQYF.

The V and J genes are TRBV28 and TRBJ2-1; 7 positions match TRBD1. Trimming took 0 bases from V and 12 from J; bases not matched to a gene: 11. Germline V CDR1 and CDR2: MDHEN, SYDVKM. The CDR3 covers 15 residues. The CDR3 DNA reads TGTGCCAGCAGTTTATGGGGGACAGAGCCCAGTGGGCAGTTCTTC. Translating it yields CASSLWGTEPSGQFF.

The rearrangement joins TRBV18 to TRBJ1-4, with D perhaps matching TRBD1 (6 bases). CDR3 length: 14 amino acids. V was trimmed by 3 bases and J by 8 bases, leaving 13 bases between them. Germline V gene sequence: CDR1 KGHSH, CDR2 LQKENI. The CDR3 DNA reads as TGTGCCAGCTCACCGGCAGGGGCGGGCGAAAAACTGTTTTTT. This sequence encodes CASSPAGAGEKLFF.

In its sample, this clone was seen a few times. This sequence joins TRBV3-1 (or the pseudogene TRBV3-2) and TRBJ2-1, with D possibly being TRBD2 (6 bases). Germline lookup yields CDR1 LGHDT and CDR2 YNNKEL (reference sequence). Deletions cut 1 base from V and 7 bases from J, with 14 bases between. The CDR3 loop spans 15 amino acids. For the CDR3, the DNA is TGTGCCAGCAGCCAAGTGAGGACTAAGGGGAATGAGCAGTTCTTC. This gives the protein CASSQVRTKGNEQFF.

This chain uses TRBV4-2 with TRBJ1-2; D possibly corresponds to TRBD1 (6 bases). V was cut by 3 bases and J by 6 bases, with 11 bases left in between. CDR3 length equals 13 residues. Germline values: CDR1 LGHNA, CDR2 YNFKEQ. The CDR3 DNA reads TGTGCCAGCAGCCAGGGGGGGCTTAATGGCTACACCTTC. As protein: CASSQGGLNGYTF.

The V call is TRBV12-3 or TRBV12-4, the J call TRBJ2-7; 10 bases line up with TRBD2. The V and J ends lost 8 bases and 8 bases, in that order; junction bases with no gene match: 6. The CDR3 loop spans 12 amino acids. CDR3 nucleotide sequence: TGTGCCAGCGCCGGGACTAGCGACCAGCAGTACTTC. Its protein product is CASAGTSDQQYF.

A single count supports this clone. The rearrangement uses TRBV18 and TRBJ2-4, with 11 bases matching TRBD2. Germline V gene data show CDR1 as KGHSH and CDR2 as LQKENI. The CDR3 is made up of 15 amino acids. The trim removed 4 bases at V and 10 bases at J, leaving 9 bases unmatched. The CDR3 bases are TGTGCCAGCTCACGACCCGGACTAGCGGGCCGGATTCAGTACTTC. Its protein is CASSRPGLAGRIQYF.

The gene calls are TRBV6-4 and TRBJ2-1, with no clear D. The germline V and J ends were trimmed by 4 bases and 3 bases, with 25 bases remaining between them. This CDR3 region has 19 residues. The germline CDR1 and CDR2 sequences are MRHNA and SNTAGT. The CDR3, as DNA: TGTGCCAGCAGTGCACCTCGTCTCCTAGGTCTCCTTCACTACAATGAGCAGTTCTTC. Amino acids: CASSAPRLLGLLHYNEQFF.

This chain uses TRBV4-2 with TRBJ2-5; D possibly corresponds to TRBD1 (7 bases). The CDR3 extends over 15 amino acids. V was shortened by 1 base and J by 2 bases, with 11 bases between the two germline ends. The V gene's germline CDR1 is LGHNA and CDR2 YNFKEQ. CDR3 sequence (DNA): TGTGCCAGCAGCCAAGGTCCAGGGGGGCAAGAGACCCAGTACTTC. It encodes CASSQGPGGQETQYF.

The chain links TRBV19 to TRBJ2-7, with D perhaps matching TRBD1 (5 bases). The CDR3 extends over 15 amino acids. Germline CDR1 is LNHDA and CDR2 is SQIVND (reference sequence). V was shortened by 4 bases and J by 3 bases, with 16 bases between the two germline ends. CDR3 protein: CASSTVGASLYEQYF. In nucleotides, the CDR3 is TGTGCCAGTAGTACAGTAGGGGCCTCTCTCTACGAGCAGTACTTC.

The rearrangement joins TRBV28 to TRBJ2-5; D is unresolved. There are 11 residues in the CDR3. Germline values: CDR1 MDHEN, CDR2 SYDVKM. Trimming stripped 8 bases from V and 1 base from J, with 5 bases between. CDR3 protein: CASPSQETQYF. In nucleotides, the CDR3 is TGTGCCAGCCCTTCCCAAGAGACCCAGTACTTC.

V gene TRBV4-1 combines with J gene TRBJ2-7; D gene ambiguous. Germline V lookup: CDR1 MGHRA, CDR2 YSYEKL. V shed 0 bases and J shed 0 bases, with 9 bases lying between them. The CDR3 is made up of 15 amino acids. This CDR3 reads CASSQDGSSSYEQYF. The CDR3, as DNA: TGCGCCAGCAGCCAAGATGGCTCCAGCTCCTACGAGCAGTACTTC.

CDR3 DNA sequence: TGCGCCAGCAGCTTATACGAGTCCTATGGCTACACCTTC. Its protein is CASSLYESYGYTF. The rearrangement joins TRBV5-1 to TRBJ1-2; D call uncertain. The V gene's germline CDR1 is SGHRS and CDR2 YFSETQ. Trimming stripped 2 bases from V and 4 bases from J, with 9 bases between. The CDR3 consists of 13 residues.

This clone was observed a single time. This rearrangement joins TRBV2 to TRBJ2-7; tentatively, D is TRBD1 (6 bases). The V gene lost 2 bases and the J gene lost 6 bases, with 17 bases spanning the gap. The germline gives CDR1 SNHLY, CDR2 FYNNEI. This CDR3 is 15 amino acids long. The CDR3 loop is CASSELRGSTGEQYF. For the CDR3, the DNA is TGTGCCAGCAGTGAACTGAGGGGGAGTACGGGCGAGCAGTACTTC. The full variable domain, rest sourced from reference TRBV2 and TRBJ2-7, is EPEVTQTPSHQVTQMGQEVILRCVPISNHLYFYWYRQILGQKVEFLVSFYNNEISEKSEIFDDQFSVERPDGSNFTLKIRSTKLEDSAMYFCASSELRGSTGEQYFGPGTRLTVT.

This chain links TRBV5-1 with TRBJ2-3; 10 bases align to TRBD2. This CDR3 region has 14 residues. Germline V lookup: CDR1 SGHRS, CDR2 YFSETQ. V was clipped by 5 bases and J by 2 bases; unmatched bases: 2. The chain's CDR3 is CASRLAGSTDTQYF. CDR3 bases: TGCGCCAGCAGACTAGCGGGATCCACAGATACGCAGTATTTT.

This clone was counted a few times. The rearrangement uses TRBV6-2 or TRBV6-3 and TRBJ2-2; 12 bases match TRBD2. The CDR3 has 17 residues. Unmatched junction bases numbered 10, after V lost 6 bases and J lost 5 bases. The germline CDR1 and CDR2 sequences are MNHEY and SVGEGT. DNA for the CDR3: TGTGCCAGCAGCCTTCTAGCGGGAGGGCCGGGGACCGGGGAGCTGTTTTTT. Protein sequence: CASSLLAGGPGTGELFF.

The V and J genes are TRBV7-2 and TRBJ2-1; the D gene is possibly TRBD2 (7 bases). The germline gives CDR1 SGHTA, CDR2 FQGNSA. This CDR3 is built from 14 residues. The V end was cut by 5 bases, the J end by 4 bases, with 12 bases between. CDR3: CASSRGRGYNEQFF. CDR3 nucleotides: TGTGCCAGCAGCAGGGGGAGGGGGTACAATGAGCAGTTCTTC.